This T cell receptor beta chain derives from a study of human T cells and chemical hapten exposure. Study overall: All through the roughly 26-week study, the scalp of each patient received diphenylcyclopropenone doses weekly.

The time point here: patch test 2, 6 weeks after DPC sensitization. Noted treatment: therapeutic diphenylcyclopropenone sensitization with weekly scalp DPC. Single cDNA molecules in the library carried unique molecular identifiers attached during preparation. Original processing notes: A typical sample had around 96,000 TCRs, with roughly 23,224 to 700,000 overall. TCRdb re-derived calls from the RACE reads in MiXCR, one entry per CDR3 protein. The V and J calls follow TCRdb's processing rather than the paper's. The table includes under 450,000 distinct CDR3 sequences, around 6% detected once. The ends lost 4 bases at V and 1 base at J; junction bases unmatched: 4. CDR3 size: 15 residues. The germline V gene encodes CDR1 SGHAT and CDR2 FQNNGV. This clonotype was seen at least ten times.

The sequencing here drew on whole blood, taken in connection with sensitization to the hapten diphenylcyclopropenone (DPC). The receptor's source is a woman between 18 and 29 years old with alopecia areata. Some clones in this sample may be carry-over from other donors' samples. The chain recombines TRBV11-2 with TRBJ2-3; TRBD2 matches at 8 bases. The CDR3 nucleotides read TGTGCCAGCAGCTCTCAAGCGGGGGGCACAGATACGCAGTATTTT. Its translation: CASSSQAGGTDTQYF.